Listed below are T cell receptor beta chains from one sample, sequenced in a study of T cells in Graves' hyperthyroidism and ophthalmopathy. TCRdb passed the multiplex PCR reads through MiXCR, listing each CDR3 protein once. This table holds some 500,000 distinct CDR3 sequences, about an eighth found once. Sequencing was done on a sample of blood. The receptors originated from a woman between 18 and 30 years old with Graves' hyperthyroidism. Both conserved end residues are part of each CDR3. The D gene is left open where the match is weak. Clone size is given for some rows only: seen once, a few or many times, or a class if the clone is expanded.

v_call	j_call	cdr3_length	clone_size	d_call	cdr3_nt	cdr3_aa
TRBV11-2	TRBJ2-5	14	many	NA	TGTGCCAGCAGCTTCTTCCTGGGGTTAGAGACCCAGTACTTC	CASSFFLGLETQYF
TRBV2	TRBJ2-7	14	many	TRBD2	TGTGCCAGCAGTGATGGGGGAGGGCCCCACGAGCAGTACTTC	CASSDGGGPHEQYF
TRBV20-1	TRBJ1-1	13	many	NA	TGCAGTGCCGCGTTACAGGGAAACACTGAAGCTTTCTTT	CSAALQGNTEAFF
TRBV12-3/TRBV12-4	TRBJ2-3	16	many	TRBD2	TGTGCCAGCAGTTCTACCGGGACTAGCCGGACAGATACGCAGTATTTT	CASSSTGTSRTDTQYF
TRBV3-1	TRBJ2-7	13	many	NA	TGTGCCAGCAGCCCCAGCAGCTCCTACGAGCAGTACTTC	CASSPSSSYEQYF
TRBV11-2	TRBJ1-1	16	many	TRBD1	TGTGCCAGCAGCACCTTTAAGGACAGGGGAGCGACTGAAGCTTTCTTT	CASSTFKDRGATEAFF
TRBV12-3/TRBV12-4	TRBJ2-1	17	many	TRBD1	TGTGCCAGCAACCCGGGGGTTGGGACAGGGTACTACAATGAGCAGTTCTTC	CASNPGVGTGYYNEQFF
TRBV10-3	TRBJ1-1	14	many	NA	TGTGCCATCAGTGAGGACAGCATGAACACTGAAGCTTTCTTT	CAISEDSMNTEAFF
TRBV6-1	TRBJ2-6	17	NA	TRBD1	TGTGCCAGCAGCTATTGGGACAGCCTGCCTGGGGCCAACGTCCTGACTTTC	CASSYWDSLPGANVLTF
TRBV5-8	TRBJ1-2	15	many	NA	TGTGCCAGCAGCTTGGCCCTCAGGGAGGGGTTTGGCTACACCTTC	CASSLALREGFGYTF
TRBV6-1	TRBJ1-5	12	NA	NA	TGTGCCAGCAGGAAAACCAATCAGCCCCAGCATTTT	CASRKTNQPQHF
TRBV6-1	TRBJ2-5	15	few	NA	TGTGCCAGCAGTCGGATGGCGGGCAAACAAGAGACCCAGTACTTC	CASSRMAGKQETQYF
TRBV7-9	TRBJ2-7	13	many	TRBD1	TGTGCCAGCACCTTGGACAGGGCCTACGAGCAGTACTTC	CASTLDRAYEQYF
TRBV6-1	TRBJ1-5	14	many	TRBD1	TGTGCCAGCAGTGGGACAGGGTGGAATCAGCCCCAGCATTTT	CASSGTGWNQPQHF
TRBV20-1	TRBJ1-5	17	NA	TRBD1	TGCAGTGCCCAGGGGGTCCTGTCCAAAAATAGCAATCAGCCCCAGCATTTT	CSAQGVLSKNSNQPQHF
TRBV6-1	TRBJ1-1	14	many	NA	TGTGCCAGCAAATCGGGGACACCCAACACTGAAGCTTTCTTT	CASKSGTPNTEAFF
TRBV11-3	TRBJ2-2	16	many	NA	TGTGCCAGCAGCTTAAGGCTAACTTCGAACACCGGGGAGCTGTTTTTT	CASSLRLTSNTGELFF
TRBV12-3/TRBV12-4	TRBJ2-7	14	many	TRBD2	TGTGCCAGCAGTTCGGGACTAGCTTTCTACGAGCAGTACTTC	CASSSGLAFYEQYF
TRBV7-9	TRBJ2-2	14	few	NA	TGTGCCAGCAGCAACAGTCGGGTTAACGGGGAGCTGTTTTTT	CASSNSRVNGELFF
TRBV29-1	TRBJ2-7	14	few	NA	TGCAGCGTTGGGAGGGCGGGGGCTTGGGACGAGCAGTACTTC	CSVGRAGAWDEQYF
TRBV19	TRBJ2-5	14	many	TRBD2	TGTGCCACGCCCCCGGGAGGGGGTCAAGAGACCCAGTACTTC	CATPPGGGQETQYF
TRBV3-1	TRBJ1-2	14	NA	NA	TGTGCCAGCAGCCTAGCCGGGCAGCCCTATGGCTACACCTTC	CASSLAGQPYGYTF
TRBV5-1	TRBJ1-1	16	few	TRBD1	TGCGCCAGCAGCTTGGGACAGGGGGTAGGAAACACTGAAGCTTTCTTT	CASSLGQGVGNTEAFF
TRBV7-3	TRBJ2-3	16	many	TRBD2	TGTGCCAGCAGCCCGGGGGCTAGCGGGAGCACAGATACGCAGTATTTT	CASSPGASGSTDTQYF
TRBV6-1	TRBJ1-1	14	many	NA	TGTGCCAGCCTCAGGAGGGGGGGCGTCACTGAAGCTTTCTTT	CASLRRGGVTEAFF
TRBV13	TRBJ2-1	14	many	TRBD2	TGTGCCAGCAGCCAATCGGGACTAGTTAGTGAGCAGTTCTTC	CASSQSGLVSEQFF
TRBV29-1	TRBJ2-1	13	many	TRBD2	TGCAGTGTCTTAGCGGGATCTTACAATGAGCAGTTCTTC	CSVLAGSYNEQFF
TRBV12-5	TRBJ1-1	14	NA	NA	TGTGCTAGTGGAACTAACAGGGCCCACACTGAAGCTTTCTTT	CASGTNRAHTEAFF
TRBV13	TRBJ2-3	17	NA	TRBD1	TGTGCCAGCAGCTTAGGCGGGGGACAGGGCGTTGGAGATACGCAGTATTTT	CASSLGGGQGVGDTQYF
TRBV29-1	TRBJ2-5	13	NA	TRBD2	TGCAGCGTTGGAGGCGGGAGCCGTGAGACCCAGTACTTC	CSVGGGSRETQYF
TRBV6-4	TRBJ2-3	13	NA	NA	TGTGCCAGCAGTGACTCGAGGGCAGATACGCAGTATTTT	CASSDSRADTQYF
TRBV9	TRBJ1-1	15	NA	NA	TGTGCCAGCAGCGTAGGGGGAGAATTGAACACTGAAGCTTTCTTT	CASSVGGELNTEAFF
TRBV19	TRBJ1-5	14	NA	NA	TGTGCCAGTACCCTAGACAGTCCCAATCAGCCCCAGCATTTT	CASTLDSPNQPQHF
TRBV27	TRBJ1-1	15	many	NA	TGTGCCAGCAGTTTATCGAGTCCAGGAAACACTGAAGCTTTCTTT	CASSLSSPGNTEAFF
TRBV19	TRBJ1-5	16	NA	NA	TGTGCCAGTAGTCCTGATCACAGCTTCAGCAATCAGCCCCAGCGTTTT	CASSPDHSFSNQPQRF
TRBV12-3/TRBV12-4	TRBJ2-1	16	many	TRBD2	TGTGCCAGCAGAAGGACTAGCGGGAGGGACGACAATGAGCAGTTCTTC	CASRRTSGRDDNEQFF
TRBV5-1	TRBJ2-7	14	few	TRBD1	TGCGCCAGCAGCCAGTGGACAGGGGGCTACGAGCAGTACTTC	CASSQWTGGYEQYF
TRBV25-1	TRBJ1-4	15	many	TRBD1	TGTGCCAGCAGTGCCTCGAACAGGGGAGATGAAAAACTGTTTTTT	CASSASNRGDEKLFF
TRBV6-1	TRBJ2-1	13	NA	NA	TGTGCCAGCAGTTATGGACTCCACAATGAGCAGTTCTTC	CASSYGLHNEQFF
TRBV4-1	TRBJ1-5	16	few	TRBD1	TGCGCCAGCAGCCAAGACGGGGAACAGGGGGACCAGCCCCAGCATTTT	CASSQDGEQGDQPQHF
TRBV12-5	TRBJ1-1	17	NA	TRBD1	TGTGCTAGTGGTTTGGGCCCGGGACAGGGGGCGAACACTGAAGCTTTCTTT	CASGLGPGQGANTEAFF
TRBV7-8	TRBJ2-6	15	many	NA	TGTGCCAGCAGCTTATCAGGGGCTGGGGCCAACGTCCTGACTTTC	CASSLSGAGANVLTF
TRBV24-1	TRBJ1-5	16	many	NA	TGTGCCACCAGTGTTTCAACCGGACAGCGCAATCAGCCCCAGCATTTT	CATSVSTGQRNQPQHF
TRBV12-3/TRBV12-4	TRBJ1-2	15	many	NA	TGTGCCAGCAGCAATGCGAGAAGGGTTAACTATGGCTACACCTTC	CASSNARRVNYGYTF
TRBV30	TRBJ1-1	13	NA	NA	TGTGCCTGGAGTGAGCGGGGCCCGAGGGTGGCTTTCTTT	CAWSERGPRVAFF
TRBV30	TRBJ1-2	11	NA	NA	TGTGCCTGGACTGCGGGGGATGGCTACACCTTC	CAWTAGDGYTF
TRBV3-1	TRBJ1-4	12	many	NA	TGTGCCAGCAGCCAACTTAATGAAAAACTGTTTTTT	CASSQLNEKLFF
TRBV28	TRBJ1-4	12	few	NA	TGTGCCAGCAATGGGACACCTGAAAAACTGTTTTTT	CASNGTPEKLFF
TRBV12-3/TRBV12-4	TRBJ1-2	14	many	NA	TGTGCCAGCAGTCCGACTCCCAGAGACTATGGCTACACCTTC	CASSPTPRDYGYTF
TRBV15	TRBJ1-5	15	few	NA	TGTGCCACCAGCAGAGATATATATAGCAATCAGCCCCAGCATTTT	CATSRDIYSNQPQHF
TRBV6-5	TRBJ1-5	17	many	TRBD1	TGTGCCAGCAGTTACTCTTCGGGACAGGGGATTAATCAGCCCCAGCATTTT	CASSYSSGQGINQPQHF
TRBV20-1	TRBJ1-6	16	many	TRBD1	TGCAGTGCTCGTTCGACAGGGCCGAATGATAATTCACCCCTCCACTTT	CSARSTGPNDNSPLHF